Listed below are T cell receptor beta chains from one sample, sequenced in a study of beta chain features in type 1 diabetes. TCRdb keeps only in-frame clones here, not all; method: immunoSEQ multiplex PCR. This sample yields 150,000 to 170,000 clones, of which under 13% are seen a single time; approximately 0.46% belongs to the top ten. Sequencing was carried out using central memory CD4+ T cells from blood. The source of these receptors is a man aged 25-40 years with type 1 diabetes. Both conserved end residues are part of each CDR3. A row's size may be missing; if present it is once, few, many or a size class.

>.|TRBJ2-1|TRBV7-8
CASIVEEGYNEQFF
>.|TRBJ1-3|TRBV7-2
CASSLPLGGRGNTIYF
>few|TRBJ2-5|TRBV5-1
CASSLVSGGHETQYF
>.|TRBJ1-1|TRBV10-3
CATLLIAGTEAFF
>.|TRBJ1-2|TRBV4-2
CASSQAPTGDYGYTF
>.|TRBJ2-3|TRBV9
CASSSQGGLAIDTQYF
>.|TRBJ2-3|TRBV7-9
CASSLFASGTDTQYF
>.|TRBJ2-2|TRBV6-5
CASNRQGAGELFF
>.|TRBJ1-5|TRBV15
CATSRDMSGASNQPQHF
>once|TRBJ1-1|TRBV6-5
CASSTVNTEAFF
>.|TRBJ2-3|TRBV19
CASRDRAGTDTQYF
>.|TRBJ1-1|TRBV29-1
CSVTDRGGTEAFF
>few|TRBJ1-2|TRBV19
CASSRDRQEDYGYTF
>.|TRBJ2-5|TRBV9
CASSAKALRDGETQYF
>.|TRBJ1-5|TRBV27
CASSTQGQPQHF
>.|TRBJ1-1|TRBV7-7
CASSLGTNTEAFF
>.|TRBJ2-1|TRBV5-1
CASSLGTGYNEQFF
>.|TRBJ2-5|TRBV6-4
CATKRSLAGWETQYF
>.|TRBJ1-5|TRBV28
CASSLTVLSGNQPQHF
>few|TRBJ2-7|TRBV7-2
CASSLNRDYEQYF
>.|TRBJ2-5|TRBV30
CAWSFRVGETQYF
>.|TRBJ2-3|TRBV7-9
CASSLKQGVTDTQYF
>.|TRBJ1-1|TRBV7-3
CASSRETNTEAFF
>few|TRBJ1-2|TRBV6-6
CASSQWTGLDGYTF
>.|TRBJ2-7|TRBV6-5
CASRSDSFQPYEQYF
>.|TRBJ2-6|TRBV4-3
CASSQDVAGANVLTF
>once|TRBJ2-5|TRBV7-2
CASSLSGKETQYF
>.|TRBJ2-5|TRBV5-1
CASSIQGAKETQYF
>.|TRBJ1-1|TRBV28
CASSFQGSTEAFF
>few|TRBJ2-1|TRBV11-1
CASSLALASGSYNEQFF
>.|TRBJ1-1|TRBV5-1
CASSSLGEGNTEAFF
>.|TRBJ2-7|TRBV12-2
CASRLAYVDRGTYEQYF
>.|TRBJ2-3|TRBV28
CASSSGLAATLDTQYF
>.|TRBJ1-1|TRBV28
CASSLYPGEAFF
>few|TRBJ2-3|TRBV5-6
CASSAPGATDTQYF
>few|TRBJ1-1|TRBV2
CASGGARNTEAFF
>.|TRBJ2-1|TRBV4-3
CASSQESRNEQFF
>.|TRBJ2-7|TRBV2
CASSSQYEQYF
>.|TRBJ1-1|TRBV6-1
CASSDQGLNTEAFF
>.|TRBJ2-7|TRBV5-4
CASSSHSLIEMDEQYF
>few|TRBJ2-3|TRBV2
CASSETSGRMTDTQYF
>.|TRBJ1-2|TRBV14
CASSQQGDSYGYTF